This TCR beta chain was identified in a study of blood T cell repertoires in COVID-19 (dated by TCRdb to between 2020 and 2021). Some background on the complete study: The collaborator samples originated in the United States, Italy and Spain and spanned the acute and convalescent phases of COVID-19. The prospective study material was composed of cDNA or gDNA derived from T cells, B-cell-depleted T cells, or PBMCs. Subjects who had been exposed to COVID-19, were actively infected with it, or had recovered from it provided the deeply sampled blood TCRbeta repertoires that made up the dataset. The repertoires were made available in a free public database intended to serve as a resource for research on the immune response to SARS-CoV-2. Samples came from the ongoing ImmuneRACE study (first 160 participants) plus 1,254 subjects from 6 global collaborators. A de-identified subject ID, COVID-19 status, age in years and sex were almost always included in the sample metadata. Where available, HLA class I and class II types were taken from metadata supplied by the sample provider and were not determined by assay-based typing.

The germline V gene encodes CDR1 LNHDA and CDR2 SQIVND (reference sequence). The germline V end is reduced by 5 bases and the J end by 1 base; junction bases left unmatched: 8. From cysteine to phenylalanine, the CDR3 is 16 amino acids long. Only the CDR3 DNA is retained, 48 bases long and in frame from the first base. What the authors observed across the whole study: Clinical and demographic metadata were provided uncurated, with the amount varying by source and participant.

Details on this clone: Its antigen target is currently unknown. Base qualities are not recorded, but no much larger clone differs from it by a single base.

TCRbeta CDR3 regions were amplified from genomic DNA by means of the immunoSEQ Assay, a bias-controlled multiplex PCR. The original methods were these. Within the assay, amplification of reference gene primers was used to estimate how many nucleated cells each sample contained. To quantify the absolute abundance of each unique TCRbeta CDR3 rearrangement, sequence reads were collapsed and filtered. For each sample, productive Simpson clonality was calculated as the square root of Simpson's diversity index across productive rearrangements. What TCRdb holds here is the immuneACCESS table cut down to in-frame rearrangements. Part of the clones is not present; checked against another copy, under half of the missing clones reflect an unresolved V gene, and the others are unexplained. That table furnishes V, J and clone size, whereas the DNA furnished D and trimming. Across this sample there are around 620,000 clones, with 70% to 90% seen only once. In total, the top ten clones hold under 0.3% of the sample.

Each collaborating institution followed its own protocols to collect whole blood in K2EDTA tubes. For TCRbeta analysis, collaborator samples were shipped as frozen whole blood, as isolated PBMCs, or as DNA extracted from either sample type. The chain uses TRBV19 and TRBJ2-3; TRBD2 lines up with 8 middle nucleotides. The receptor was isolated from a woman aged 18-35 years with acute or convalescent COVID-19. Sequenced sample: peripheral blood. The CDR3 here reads CASSSTWRGGTDTQYF. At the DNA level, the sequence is TGTGCCAGTAGTTCCACTTGGCGGGGGGGCACAGATACGCAGTATTTT.